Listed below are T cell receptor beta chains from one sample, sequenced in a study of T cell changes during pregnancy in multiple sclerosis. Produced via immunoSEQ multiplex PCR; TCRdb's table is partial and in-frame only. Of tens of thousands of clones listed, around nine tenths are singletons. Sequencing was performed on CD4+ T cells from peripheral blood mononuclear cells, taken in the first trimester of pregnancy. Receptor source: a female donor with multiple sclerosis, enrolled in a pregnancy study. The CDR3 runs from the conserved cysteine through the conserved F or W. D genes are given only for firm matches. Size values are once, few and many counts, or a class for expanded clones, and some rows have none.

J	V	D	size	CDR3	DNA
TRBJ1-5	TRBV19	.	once	CASSIEGALNQPQHF	TGTGCCAGTAGTATAGAGGGGGCGCTCAATCAGCCCCAGCATTTT
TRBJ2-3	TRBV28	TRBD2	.	CATGTSADTQYF	TGTGCCACAGGGACTAGCGCGGATACGCAGTATTTT
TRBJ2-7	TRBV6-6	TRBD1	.	CASSRGTGGAYEQYF	TGTGCCAGCAGTCGGGGGACAGGGGGAGCCTACGAGCAGTACTTC
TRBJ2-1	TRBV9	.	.	CASSPTDKYNEQFF	TGTGCCAGCAGCCCCACGGACAAGTACAATGAGCAGTTCTTC
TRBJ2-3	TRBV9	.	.	CASSVGQSTDTQYF	TGTGCCAGCAGCGTTGGGCAGAGCACAGATACGCAGTATTTT
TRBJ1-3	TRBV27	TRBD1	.	CASKRGTGIGNTIYF	TGTGCCAGCAAACGGGGGACAGGGATCGGAAACACCATATATTTT
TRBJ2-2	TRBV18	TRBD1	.	CASSPLHRGSGELFF	TGTGCCAGCTCACCACTGCACAGGGGTTCCGGGGAGCTGTTTTTT
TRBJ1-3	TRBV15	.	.	CATSSRTLLSGNTIYF	TGTGCCACCAGCAGCCGGACACTTCTCTCTGGAAACACCATATATTTT
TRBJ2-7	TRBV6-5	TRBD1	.	CASSYLGTGVRQYF	TGTGCCAGCAGTTACCTCGGGACAGGGGTTAGGCAGTACTTC
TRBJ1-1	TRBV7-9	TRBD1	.	CASSPDRGQSTEAFF	TGTGCCAGCAGCCCGGACAGGGGGCAGTCCACTGAAGCTTTCTTT
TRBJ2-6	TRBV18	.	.	CASSPTDSGANVLTF	TGTGCCAGCTCACCGACAGACTCTGGGGCCAACGTCCTGACTTTC
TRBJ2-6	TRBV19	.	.	CASSPTGGFFAGANVLTF	TGTGCCAGTAGTCCAACTGGGGGGTTCTTTGCTGGGGCCAACGTCCTGACTTTC
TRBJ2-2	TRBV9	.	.	CASSVVQTGELFF	TGTGCCAGCAGCGTAGTCCAGACCGGGGAGCTGTTTTTT
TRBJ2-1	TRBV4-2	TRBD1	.	CASSQDGTGIYNEQFF	TGTGCCAGCAGCCAAGACGGGACAGGGATATACAATGAGCAGTTCTTC
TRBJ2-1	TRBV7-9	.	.	CASSLDKQGEQFF	TGTGCCAGCAGCTTGGACAAACAGGGCGAGCAGTTCTTC
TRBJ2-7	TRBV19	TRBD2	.	CASSALGLAGGLIEQYF	TGTGCCAGTAGTGCCTTGGGACTAGCGGGAGGTTTAATCGAGCAGTACTTC
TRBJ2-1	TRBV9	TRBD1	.	CASSTRTGGNNEQFF	TGTGCCAGCAGCACTAGGACAGGGGGAAACAATGAGCAGTTCTTC
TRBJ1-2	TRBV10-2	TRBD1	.	CASSETGGGYGYTF	TGCGCCAGCAGTGAGACAGGGGGCGGATACGGCTACACCTTC
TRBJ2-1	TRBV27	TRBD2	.	CASSPITGGSYNEQFF	TGTGCCAGCAGCCCTATAACGGGAGGTTCCTACAATGAGCAGTTCTTC
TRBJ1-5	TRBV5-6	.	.	CASSFSFDQPQHF	TGTGCCAGCAGCTTTTCTTTTGATCAGCCCCAGCATTTT
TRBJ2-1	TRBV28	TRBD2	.	CASSTSSGSKGQFF	TGTGCCAGCAGTACTTCTAGCGGGAGTAAGGGGCAGTTCTTC
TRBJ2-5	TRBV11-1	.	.	CASSGTDQETQYF	TGTGCCAGCAGCGGTACAGATCAAGAGACCCAGTACTTC